Listed here are 30 T cell receptor beta chains from one sample, sequenced in a study of CD8 T cells in ankylosing spondylitis. Study results and caveats: A motif of fewer than ten highly homologous TCR beta variants was seen as apparently characteristic of ankylosing spondylitis blood.

For these receptors, no antigen is known. MiXCR was run by TCRdb on the 5' RACE reads, yielding one entry per CDR3 protein. The repertoire holds over 450,000 distinct CDR3 sequences, with over 9.5% as singletons. Sequenced input: blood, either unsorted or a sorted T cell fraction (not recorded which). The receptor set was obtained from a male donor with ankylosing spondylitis.

The genes are TRBV20-1 and TRBJ2-2, with a possible D match to TRBD1 (6 bases). This CDR3 region has 16 residues. V lost 7 bases to trimming and J lost 2 bases, with 20 bases between them. CDR1 is DFQATT and CDR2 is SNEGSKA in the germline V gene (reference sequence). CDR3 sequence reads: CSVEPVRTVNTGELFF. The CDR3 DNA reads TGCAGTGTTGAACCAGTTCGGACAGTTAACACCGGGGAGCTGTTTTTT.

The chain is built from TRBV9 and TRBJ1-1; tentatively, D is TRBD1 (5 bases). CDR3 length equals 17 residues. The germline CDR1 and CDR2 sequences are SGDLS and YYNGEE. Trimming pared 0 bases from V and 4 bases from J, leaving 19 bases between. The CDR3 protein is CASSVGPVGARFTEAFF. DNA for the CDR3: TGTGCCAGCAGCGTAGGGCCCGTCGGGGCGCGTTTCACTGAAGCTTTCTTT.

This clonotype was detected many times. This chain links TRBV29-1 with TRBJ1-1; D gene ambiguous. There are 15 residues in the CDR3. CDR1 is SQVTM, CDR2 ANQGSEA, per germline. The ends were cut back, 4 bases at V and 0 bases at J, with 15 bases in the middle. CDR3 nucleotides: TGCAGCGTTGGCCCCGGGTGGGCCATGAACACTGAAGCTTTCTTT. Its translation is CSVGPGWAMNTEAFF. The variable domain in full, with the rest retrieved from reference TRBV29-1 and TRBJ1-1, is SAVISQKPSRDICQRGTSLTIQCQVDSQVTMMFWYRQQPGQSLTLIATANQGSEATYESGFVIDKFPISRPNLTFSTLTVSNMSPEDSSIYLCSVGPGWAMNTEAFFGQGTRLTVV.

This clonotype has just a few counts. The V call is TRBV24-1, the J call TRBJ2-3; 10 bases are shared with TRBD1. Germline CDR1 KGHDR, CDR2 SFDVKD. The CDR3 loop spans 15 amino acids. Germline trimming cut 3 bases from V and 4 bases from J; bases unmatched to any gene: 3. CDR3 sequence reads: CATSDAGQGADTQYF. CDR3 nucleotide sequence: TGTGCCACCAGTGATGCCGGACAGGGGGCAGATACGCAGTATTTT.

The chain carries TRBV7-2 and TRBJ2-7, with 9 bases identical to TRBD1. With 1 base clipped from V and 5 bases from J, the junction kept 3 bases outside the gene matches. This CDR3 region has 14 residues. Germline CDR1 is SGHTA and CDR2 is FQGNSA. CDR3 coding DNA: TGTGCCAGCAGCTTAGTGGGGACAGGGCACGAGCAGTACTTC. Amino acid sequence: CASSLVGTGHEQYF.

The chain has TRBV7-8 and TRBJ1-5; 8 bases agree with TRBD1. This CDR3 region has 16 residues. V was clipped by 2 bases and J by 4 bases; unmatched bases: 7. The germline V gene has CDR1 SGHVS and CDR2 FQNEAQ. The CDR3 DNA sequence: TGTGCCAGCAGCTTATGGGACAGGCCCACTAATCAGCCCCAGCATTTT. Protein sequence: CASSLWDRPTNQPQHF.

This clonotype was recorded a few times. The V and J genes are TRBV11-2 and TRBJ2-1; a possible D gene is TRBD1 (5 bases). The V end lost 5 bases, the J end lost 13 bases, and 18 bases lay between the germline ends. The CDR3 has 13 amino acids. Germline CDR1 and CDR2: SGHAT and FQNNGV. The CDR3 is CASSPGHDIAQFF. CDR3 in DNA: TGTGCCAGCAGCCCAGGACATGACATAGCACAGTTCTTC.

The CDR3 nucleotides read TGTGCCAGCAGTTACGATGGGACAGGGGGAGATCCTCGCAATCAGCCCCAGCATTTT. Its translation: CASSYDGTGGDPRNQPQHF. The chain links TRBV6-2 or TRBV6-3 to TRBJ1-5; 11 nucleotides line up with TRBD1. The CDR3 totals 19 residues. Germline V lookup: CDR1 MNHEY, CDR2 SVGEGT. J was trimmed by 2 bases and V by 2 bases; bases with no gene match: 11.

This clonotype was found many times. The rearrangement links TRBV12-3 or TRBV12-4 to TRBJ2-1; D is tentatively TRBD1 or TRBD2 (6 bases each). V gave up 4 bases and J gave up 9 bases, with 19 bases separating them. CDR3 length: 15 residues. CDR3 DNA sequence: TGTGCCAGCAGTTCGTCCCCGGCCGGGGGCCCTGAGCAGTTCTTC. Protein: CASSSSPAGGPEQFF.

The V gene is TRBV10-3, the J gene TRBJ2-1; 13 bases map to TRBD2. The CDR3 sequence is 16 residues long. J gave up 10 bases and V 6 bases, and 12 bases lay outside the gene matches. Germline V lookup: CDR1 ENHRY, CDR2 SYGVKD. The CDR3 here is CAIREPGLAGSGEQFF. CDR3 nucleotides: TGTGCCATCAGGGAGCCGGGACTAGCGGGATCGGGGGAGCAGTTCTTC.

This clonotype came up many times. V gene TRBV25-1 combines with J gene TRBJ1-6; the D is unclear. Germline V lookup: CDR1 MGHDK, CDR2 SYGVNS. The CDR3 is 13 amino acids. V was cut by 6 bases and J by 8 bases, with 11 bases left in between. CDR3 nucleotides: TGTGCCAGCAGACGGTCGACCGATTCACCCCTCCACTTT. Its translation is CASRRSTDSPLHF.

Only a few counts were recorded for this clonotype. The chain combines TRBV29-1 with TRBJ1-3; possibly TRBD1 for D (5 bases). V lost 4 bases and J lost 3, with 7 bases in between. The CDR3 loop spans 12 amino acids. Per germline, CDR1 SQVTM and CDR2 ANQGSEA. The CDR3 DNA is TGCAGCGTTGGTCAGGGTGGAAACACCATATATTTT. Its protein is CSVGQGGNTIYF. Full variable domain (remainder filled in from reference TRBV29-1 and TRBJ1-3): SAVISQKPSRDICQRGTSLTIQCQVDSQVTMMFWYRQQPGQSLTLIATANQGSEATYESGFVIDKFPISRPNLTFSTLTVSNMSPEDSSIYLCSVGQGGNTIYFGEGSWLTVV.

The genes are TRBV19 and TRBJ1-2, with TRBD1 matching 7 bases. Germline-derived CDR1 and CDR2 are LNHDA and SQIVND (reference sequence). CDR3 size: 13 residues. After removal of 4 bases from V and 4 bases from J, the junction contained 3 bases not matched to a gene. CDR3 residues: CASSTDRAYGYTF. DNA for the CDR3: TGTGCCAGTAGTACCGACAGGGCCTATGGCTACACCTTC.

V and J are TRBV3-1 and TRBJ1-2, with D possibly matching TRBD1 (5 bases). Germline V gene sequence: CDR1 LGHDT, CDR2 YNNKEL (reference sequence). The CDR3 is made up of 12 amino acids. V was shortened by 6 bases and J by 6 bases, with 11 bases between the two germline ends. Written as DNA, the CDR3 is TGTGCCAGCAGACACGTACAGGATGGCTACACCTTC. Amino acids: CASRHVQDGYTF. Filled out from reference TRBV3-1 and TRBJ1-2, the complete variable domain reads DTAVSQTPKYLVTQMGNDKSIKCEQNLGHDTMYWYKQDSKKFLKIMFSYNNKELIINETVPNRFSPKSPDKAHLNLHINSLELGDSAVYFCASRHVQDGYTFGSGTRLTVV.

This clonotype was detected only a few times. This chain links TRBV27 with TRBJ2-5; 10 nucleotides match TRBD1. The germline CDR1 and CDR2 sequences are MNHEY and SMNVEV (reference sequence). The CDR3 totals 17 residues. The V and J ends lost 5 bases and 1 base, in that order; junction bases with no gene match: 10. The CDR3 sequence is CASSPQGGTGAQETQYF. CDR3 nucleotides: TGTGCCAGCAGTCCCCAGGGTGGGACAGGGGCCCAAGAGACCCAGTACTTC.

This clonotype has ten or more counts. The CDR3: CSAQLGTGNTEAFF. The CDR3 bases are TGCAGTGCCCAACTAGGGACAGGAAACACTGAAGCTTTCTTT. This chain joins TRBV20-1 and TRBJ1-1; 8 bases align to TRBD1. CDR1 and CDR2 (germline): DFQATT, SNEGSKA (reference sequence). The CDR3 consists of 14 residues. With V trimmed by 6 bases and J by 2 bases, 8 bases remained unmatched.

This clonotype was observed a few times. The J gene is TRBJ2-5, the V gene TRBV5-1; TRBD1 might be the D (6 bases). The CDR3 has 14 amino acids. CDR1 is SGHRS, CDR2 YFSETQ, per germline. V lost 4 bases, J lost 5 bases, and 15 bases lay in between. This CDR3 is CASSPSGEEETQYF. CDR3 in DNA: TGCGCCAGCAGCCCTTCAGGGGAAGAGGAGACCCAGTACTTC. Variable domain in full (rest from reference TRBV5-1 and TRBJ2-5): KAGVTQTPRYLIKTRGQQVTLSCSPISGHRSVSWYQQTPGQGLQFLFEYFSETQRNKGNFPGRFSGRQFSNSRSEMNVSTLELGDSALYLCASSPSGEEETQYFGPGTRLLVL.

The CDR3 nucleotides read TGTGCCTGGTCTGGACTCGATAATGAAAAACTGTTTTTT. Protein: CAWSGLDNEKLFF. The J gene is TRBJ1-4, the V gene TRBV30; no clear D. This CDR3 has 13 amino acids. Looked up from germline, CDR1 is GTSNPN and CDR2 is SVGIG (reference sequence). The V and J ends lost 5 bases and 4 bases respectively, with 11 bases between them.

This clonotype showed up many times. The gene calls are TRBV5-1 and TRBJ2-1; 7 nucleotides match TRBD2. V shed 4 bases, J shed 3 bases, and the junction held 4 bases outside the gene matches. Germline CDR1 reads SGHRS; CDR2 reads YFSETQ. CDR3 length: 14 residues. CDR3 bases: TGCGCCAGCAGCCCCGGACTAGTCTACAATGAGCAGTTCTTC. This sequence encodes CASSPGLVYNEQFF.

This clonotype has only a few counts. J is TRBJ2-1 and V is TRBV10-1; the match to TRBD2 covers 8 bases. Germline CDR1 reads WNHNN; CDR2 reads SYGVQD (reference sequence). Trimming removed 7 bases from V and 2 bases from J; junction bases left unmatched: 7. This CDR3 is 15 amino acids long. The chain's CDR3 is CASTQSGSTYNEQFF. CDR3 coding DNA: TGCGCCAGCACCCAAAGCGGGAGTACCTACAATGAGCAGTTCTTC.

The CDR3 DNA reads TGCAGTGCTAGGGGACAATTCGGTCCAGATACGCAGTATTTT. Its translation is CSARGQFGPDTQYF. The chain carries TRBV20-1 and TRBJ2-3, with D maybe TRBD1 (6 bases). The V and J ends lost 3 bases and 4 bases respectively, with 14 bases between them. This CDR3 has 14 residues. Germline lookup yields CDR1 DFQATT and CDR2 SNEGSKA (reference sequence).

Only a few counts were recorded for this clonotype. The gene calls are TRBV7-9 and TRBJ2-1, with TRBD2 matching over 7 bases. With V trimmed by 6 bases and J by 5 bases, 13 bases remained unmatched. CDR1 is SEHNR and CDR2 is FQNEAQ in the germline V gene (reference sequence). CDR3 length: 16 residues. The CDR3 bases are TGTGCCAGCAGGACCGGGTTGGCGGGAGTGCACAATGAGCAGTTCTTC. Protein product: CASRTGLAGVHNEQFF. Combining the CDR3 with reference TRBV7-9 and TRBJ2-1 gives the whole variable domain DTGVSQNPRHKITKRGQNVTFRCDPISEHNRLYWYRQTLGQGPEFLTYFQNEAQLEKSRLLSDRFSAERPKGSFSTLEIQRTEQGDSAMYLCASRTGLAGVHNEQFFGPGTRLTVL.

This clonotype appeared a few times. The chain has TRBV28 and TRBJ1-3; D ambiguous. The ends were cut back, 3 bases at V and 9 bases at J, with 12 bases in the middle. The V gene's germline CDR1 is MDHEN and CDR2 SYDVKM. The CDR3 covers 13 residues. CDR3 sequence reads: CASSFLLPSTIYF. The CDR3 coding sequence is TGTGCCAGCAGTTTTCTGCTACCGTCCACCATATATTTT.

The sample holds many counts of this clonotype. The genes are TRBV15 and TRBJ2-3; TRBD1 or TRBD2 may be the D gene (8 bases each). The V end lost 3 bases, the J end lost 2 bases, and 30 bases lay between the germline ends. This CDR3 has 21 residues. Germline-derived CDR1 and CDR2 are LNHNV and YYDKDF (reference sequence). The CDR3 DNA reads TGTGCCACCAGCAGCACCCAGGACAGGGACGAAAGCGGGAGAGCCACAGATACGCAGTATTTT. Translating it yields CATSSTQDRDESGRATDTQYF.

This clonotype was seen only a few times. The chain combines TRBV7-2 with TRBJ2-5; D unclear. V lost 5 bases and J lost 1, with 14 bases in between. The germline CDR1 and CDR2 sequences are SGHTA and FQGNSA. The CDR3 loop spans 15 amino acids. As DNA, the CDR3 is TGTGCCAGCAGCAATCAGCCCGGAGCCCAAGAGACCCAGTACTTC. It encodes CASSNQPGAQETQYF. Drawing the rest from reference TRBV7-2 and TRBJ2-5, the complete variable domain is GAGVSQSPSNKVTEKGKDVELRCDPISGHTALYWYRQSLGQGLEFLIYFQGNSAPDKSGLPSDRFSAERTGGSVSTLTIQRTQQEDSAVYLCASSNQPGAQETQYFGPGTRLLVL.

The chain joins TRBV25-1 to TRBJ2-2; TRBD2 might be the D (5 bases). The CDR3 runs 15 residues. V was cut by 2 bases and J by 6 bases, with 13 bases left in between. Looked up from germline, CDR1 is MGHDK and CDR2 is SYGVNS. The CDR3 here is CASSEGLALSGELFF. The CDR3 DNA sequence: TGTGCCAGCAGTGAAGGGTTAGCGTTATCCGGGGAGCTGTTTTTT.

This clonotype was picked up a small number of times. V gene TRBV20-1 combines with J gene TRBJ2-7, with 11 bases aligning to TRBD2. The CDR3 consists of 15 residues. Germline CDR1 DFQATT, CDR2 SNEGSKA (reference sequence). Losses at the gene ends were 1 base for V and 4 bases for J; bases not matched to a gene: 6. The CDR3 spells CSARVVAGGGYEQYF. In DNA form, the CDR3 reads TGCAGTGCTAGAGTGGTAGCGGGAGGGGGGTACGAGCAGTACTTC.

The chain has TRBV12-3 or TRBV12-4 and TRBJ2-1; D is ambiguous. Trimming shortened V by 3 bases and J by 9 bases, and 21 bases separated the two germline ends. This CDR3 contains 16 residues. The CDR3 coding sequence is TGTGCCAGCAGTTTGGAAAGCTCCATCCCGGGCGGTGAGCAGTTCTTC. Translated, it gives CASSLESSIPGGEQFF.

The V call is TRBV24-1, the J call TRBJ2-1; tentative D call: TRBD1 (6 bases). Germline-derived CDR1 and CDR2 are KGHDR and SFDVKD. This CDR3 is built from 16 residues. V lost 2 bases and J 0 bases, leaving 10 bases between the germline ends. CDR3 in DNA: TGTGCCACCAGTGATTCGGGACATAGCTCCTACAATGAGCAGTTCTTC. This sequence encodes CATSDSGHSSYNEQFF.

The chain is built from TRBV29-1 and TRBJ2-7; D may be TRBD1 (6 bases). This CDR3 is built from 14 residues. The V gene's germline CDR1 is SQVTM and CDR2 ANQGSEA. V gave up 5 bases and J gave up 5 bases, with 19 bases separating them. The CDR3 region has the DNA TGCAGCGTTCTCTCTCAGGGACACTTGAACGAGCAGTACGTC. Amino acids: CSVLSQGHLNEQYV.